Following are 4 T cell receptor beta chains from one sample sequenced in a study of T cells in Graves' hyperthyroidism and ophthalmopathy (dated by TCRdb to about 2019). Libraries came from multiplex PCR. Data came from an Illumina HiSeq 2000. The TCR beta CDR3 regions were amplified from RNA transcripts. The TCR CDR3 was subjected to a first round of RT-PCR using the HTBI primer set and the Qiagen OneStep RT-PCR kit. TCRdb reran the public reads through fastp at Q25 and MiXCR, keeping productive beta chains. Entries are consolidated by CDR3 protein sequence, retaining the most common genes and DNA. Here the sample has some 510,000 distinct CDR3 sequences; about a fifth occur a single time. The top ten hold about 25% of the sample. Sequencing input: blood. These receptors originate from a man between 18 and 29 years old with Graves' hyperthyroidism.

This clonotype was seen a handful of times. One end of the junction does not line up with germline, which may come from a read error. The V gene is TRBV6-1, the J gene TRBJ2-4; 7 bases are shared with TRBD1. In germline, CDR1 is MNHNS, CDR2 SASEGT. The CDR3 runs to 16 residues. Written as DNA, the CDR3 is TGTGCCAGCAGTGTTGACAGGGTGCCAGCCAAAAACATTAAGTACTTC. Translating gives CASSVDRVPAKNIKYF.

CDR3 coding DNA: TGTGCCAGCAGTTTAAACAGGGACAGTTCACCCCTCCACTTT. Its protein product is CASSLNRDSSPLHF. The chain couples TRBV12-3 or TRBV12-4 to TRBJ1-6, with TRBD1 matching over 7 bases. Trimming at V came to 2 bases and at J to 9 bases, leaving 4 bases not matched to a gene. This CDR3 comprises 14 residues.

This clonotype has only a few counts. It is likely a read error, because the conserved phenylalanine at the end of the CDR3 is missing. This rearrangement joins TRBV28 to TRBJ1-1; 8 bases line up with TRBD1. CDR3 length equals 13 residues. V lost 7 bases and J lost 11; bases outside the gene matches: 12. Germline CDR1 is MDHEN and CDR2 is SYDVKM. The chain's CDR3 is CASIPGTGSSAFY. The CDR3 bases are TGTGCCAGCATTCCCGGGACAGGCTCGAGTGCTTTCTAT.

This chain uses TRBV6-4 with TRBJ2-2; D is ambiguous. The ends were cut back, 7 bases at V and 3 bases at J, with 12 bases in the middle. Germline lookup yields CDR1 MRHNA and CDR2 SNTAGT. This CDR3 contains 14 residues. CDR3 DNA sequence: TGTGCCAGCAAAATTGATTATGACACCGGGGAGCTGTTTTTT. Its translation: CASKIDYDTGELFF.